Listed below are T cell receptor beta chains from one sample, sequenced in a study of shared clonotypes between healthy human individuals. Assay used: immunoSEQ multiplex PCR; TCRdb lists only in-frame clones, some missing. The sample consists of a few million clones, 90% to 95% of them appearing once. Sample: naive CD4+ T cells from PBMCs. Every receptor here comes from a man aged 18 to 35 in good health. Some clones in this sample may be carry-over from other donors' samples. The CDR3 runs from the conserved cysteine through the conserved F or W. D genes are given only for firm matches. Clone sizes are given selectively: once, few, many, or a class where the clone is expanded.

len: 13; j_gene: TRBJ1-2; d_gene: -; abundance: -; v_gene: TRBV28; CDR3aa: CASSPGGYYGYTF; CDR3nt: TGTGCCAGCAGTCCCGGAGGATACTATGGCTACACCTTC
len: 13; j_gene: TRBJ2-5; d_gene: TRBD1; abundance: once; v_gene: TRBV7-2; CDR3aa: CASSSDREETQYF; CDR3nt: TGTGCCAGCAGCTCTGACAGGGAGGAGACCCAGTACTTC
len: 10; j_gene: TRBJ1-2; d_gene: -; abundance: -; v_gene: TRBV29-1; CDR3aa: CSVGDTRYTF; CDR3nt: TGCAGCGTTGGCGACACCCGCTACACCTTC
len: 13; j_gene: TRBJ2-2; d_gene: TRBD2; abundance: -; v_gene: TRBV11-2; CDR3aa: CASSAAGAGELFF; CDR3nt: TGTGCCAGCAGCGCGGCGGGGGCCGGGGAGCTGTTTTTT
len: 16; j_gene: TRBJ2-1; d_gene: -; abundance: -; v_gene: TRBV9; CDR3aa: CASSVDQGLPYNEQFF; CDR3nt: TGTGCCAGCAGCGTAGATCAGGGTCTCCCCTACAATGAGCAGTTCTTC
len: 15; j_gene: TRBJ2-3; d_gene: TRBD2; abundance: few; v_gene: TRBV5-1; CDR3aa: CASSPGLAGADTQYF; CDR3nt: TGCGCCAGCAGCCCGGGACTAGCGGGAGCAGATACGCAGTATTTT
len: 11; j_gene: TRBJ2-7; d_gene: -; abundance: -; v_gene: TRBV30; CDR3aa: CAWSTLYEQYF; CDR3nt: TGTGCCTGGAGTACCCTATACGAGCAGTACTTC
len: 15; j_gene: TRBJ1-1; d_gene: TRBD1; abundance: -; v_gene: TRBV13; CDR3aa: CASSSTKTGYTEAFF; CDR3nt: TGTGCCAGCAGCTCCACGAAGACAGGGTACACTGAAGCTTTCTTT
len: 11; j_gene: TRBJ2-1; d_gene: -; abundance: -; v_gene: TRBV18; CDR3aa: CASSDLAEQFF; CDR3nt: TGTGCCAGCTCAGACTTAGCGGAGCAGTTCTTC
len: 14; j_gene: TRBJ2-2; d_gene: -; abundance: -; v_gene: TRBV19; CDR3aa: CASSFGQNTGELFF; CDR3nt: TGTGCCAGTAGTTTCGGACAGAACACCGGGGAGCTGTTTTTT
len: 15; j_gene: TRBJ2-5; d_gene: TRBD2; abundance: once; v_gene: TRBV6-1; CDR3aa: CASSEAGVAWKTQYF; CDR3nt: TGTGCCAGCAGTGAGGCGGGAGTAGCGTGGAAGACCCAGTACTTC
len: 19; j_gene: TRBJ2-1; d_gene: TRBD2; abundance: -; v_gene: TRBV9; CDR3aa: CASSADPTSGRSTYNEQFF; CDR3nt: TGTGCCAGCAGCGCCGACCCAACTAGCGGGAGGTCAACCTACAATGAGCAGTTCTTC
len: 13; j_gene: TRBJ2-5; d_gene: -; abundance: -; v_gene: TRBV6-1; CDR3aa: CASRGDPAGTQYF; CDR3nt: TGTGCCAGCAGGGGGGATCCTGCAGGGACCCAGTACTTC
len: 13; j_gene: TRBJ1-1; d_gene: -; abundance: -; v_gene: TRBV7-3; CDR3aa: CASSLRGGTEAFF; CDR3nt: TGTGCCAGCAGCTTAAGAGGAGGTACTGAAGCTTTCTTT
len: 18; j_gene: TRBJ2-2; d_gene: TRBD1; abundance: -; v_gene: TRBV9; CDR3aa: CASSSYGGQGAWTGELFF; CDR3nt: TGTGCCAGCAGCTCCTATGGAGGACAGGGGGCATGGACCGGGGAGCTGTTTTTT
len: 16; j_gene: TRBJ2-6; d_gene: -; abundance: -; v_gene: TRBV6-4; CDR3aa: CASSRYRASGANVLTF; CDR3nt: TGTGCCAGCAGCAGGTACAGGGCCTCTGGGGCCAACGTCCTGACTTTC
len: 13; j_gene: TRBJ2-7; d_gene: -; abundance: -; v_gene: TRBV19; CDR3aa: CASRPTGFNEQYF; CDR3nt: TGTGCCAGTAGGCCAACAGGGTTCAACGAGCAGTACTTC
len: 15; j_gene: TRBJ1-3; d_gene: -; abundance: -; v_gene: TRBV19; CDR3aa: CASSRNTYSGNTIYF; CDR3nt: TGTGCCAGTAGTAGGAACACGTACTCTGGAAACACCATATATTTT
len: 15; j_gene: TRBJ2-7; d_gene: -; abundance: once; v_gene: TRBV7-2; CDR3aa: CASRKESGDSYEQYF; CDR3nt: TGTGCCAGCAGGAAAGAGTCAGGGGACTCCTACGAGCAGTACTTC
len: 15; j_gene: TRBJ2-3; d_gene: -; abundance: -; v_gene: TRBV19; CDR3aa: CASSIWGRNTDTQYF; CDR3nt: TGTGCCAGTAGTATCTGGGGGAGAAACACAGATACGCAGTATTTT
len: 15; j_gene: TRBJ1-4; d_gene: -; abundance: -; v_gene: TRBV6-1; CDR3aa: CASSILQGNNEKLFF; CDR3nt: TGTGCCAGCAGCATATTACAGGGAAACAATGAAAAACTGTTTTTT
len: 15; j_gene: TRBJ2-5; d_gene: TRBD1; abundance: -; v_gene: TRBV7-8; CDR3aa: CASSLRQGPQETQYF; CDR3nt: TGTGCCAGCAGCCTCCGACAGGGGCCCCAAGAGACCCAGTACTTC
len: 12; j_gene: TRBJ1-4; d_gene: -; abundance: -; v_gene: TRBV19; CDR3aa: CASSPTNEKLFF; CDR3nt: TGTGCCAGTAGCCCGACGAATGAAAAACTGTTTTTT
len: 15; j_gene: TRBJ2-3; d_gene: -; abundance: -; v_gene: TRBV5-4; CDR3aa: CASSLVSAARDTQYF; CDR3nt: TGTGCCAGCAGCTTAGTGTCGGCGGCCCGGGATACGCAGTATTTT
len: 16; j_gene: TRBJ2-1; d_gene: -; abundance: -; v_gene: TRBV7-3; CDR3aa: CASSPIGVGEYNEQFF; CDR3nt: TGTGCCAGCAGCCCGATAGGGGTTGGCGAGTACAATGAGCAGTTCTTC
len: 13; j_gene: TRBJ2-7; d_gene: -; abundance: -; v_gene: TRBV18; CDR3aa: CASSLSGAGEQYF; CDR3nt: TGTGCCAGCTCCCTCTCAGGGGCCGGCGAGCAGTACTTC
len: 14; j_gene: TRBJ1-1; d_gene: TRBD1; abundance: few; v_gene: TRBV5-1; CDR3aa: CASTPLTGGTEAFF; CDR3nt: TGCGCCAGCACCCCTTTGACAGGGGGAACTGAAGCTTTCTTT
len: 14; j_gene: TRBJ2-7; d_gene: TRBD1; abundance: -; v_gene: TRBV7-8; CDR3aa: CASSLTGPNYEQYF; CDR3nt: TGTGCCAGCAGCCTGACAGGGCCGAACTACGAGCAGTACTTC
len: 12; j_gene: TRBJ1-4; d_gene: -; abundance: -; v_gene: TRBV28; CDR3aa: CASSPSYEKLFF; CDR3nt: TGTGCCAGCAGTCCCTCTTACGAAAAACTGTTTTTT
len: 14; j_gene: TRBJ1-5; d_gene: -; abundance: few; v_gene: TRBV4-1; CDR3aa: CASSHPVTSQPQHF; CDR3nt: TGCGCCAGCAGCCACCCCGTTACGAGTCAGCCCCAGCATTTT
len: 13; j_gene: TRBJ1-5; d_gene: -; abundance: -; v_gene: TRBV7-9; CDR3aa: CASSIGFNQPQHF; CDR3nt: TGTGCCAGCAGCATCGGCTTCAATCAGCCCCAGCATTTT
len: 15; j_gene: TRBJ2-7; d_gene: TRBD1; abundance: -; v_gene: TRBV7-6; CDR3aa: CASSLGGTGDYEQYF; CDR3nt: TGTGCCAGCAGCTTAGGAGGGACAGGGGACTACGAGCAGTACTTC
len: 16; j_gene: TRBJ2-7; d_gene: -; abundance: -; v_gene: TRBV11-2; CDR3aa: CASSSIAGAINYEQYF; CDR3nt: TGTGCCAGCAGCTCTATAGCAGGGGCCATCAACTACGAGCAGTACTTC
len: 18; j_gene: TRBJ2-3; d_gene: TRBD2; abundance: -; v_gene: TRBV11-1; CDR3aa: CASSLARGLAEAADTQYF; CDR3nt: TGTGCCAGCAGCTTAGCCCGAGGTCTAGCGGAGGCGGCAGATACGCAGTATTTT
len: 16; j_gene: TRBJ2-7; d_gene: TRBD1; abundance: once; v_gene: TRBV7-6; CDR3aa: CASSLVGGTGVYEQYF; CDR3nt: TGTGCCAGCAGCTTAGTAGGAGGGACAGGGGTATACGAGCAGTACTTC
len: 14; j_gene: TRBJ2-7; d_gene: TRBD1; abundance: -; v_gene: TRBV2; CDR3aa: CASSTTGAPYEQYF; CDR3nt: TGTGCCAGCAGTACCACAGGGGCCCCCTACGAGCAGTACTTC
len: 16; j_gene: TRBJ2-3; d_gene: -; abundance: -; v_gene: TRBV27; CDR3aa: CASSLPRRERTDTQYF; CDR3nt: TGTGCCAGCAGTTTGCCCCGGCGTGAGAGGACAGATACGCAGTATTTT
len: 15; j_gene: TRBJ2-2; d_gene: -; abundance: -; v_gene: TRBV19; CDR3aa: CASKKVHTGEGELFF; CDR3nt: TGTGCCAGTAAGAAGGTTCACACTGGGGAGGGGGAGCTGTTTTTT
len: 16; j_gene: TRBJ2-1; d_gene: -; abundance: -; v_gene: TRBV6-5; CDR3aa: CASSYSGARSYNEQFF; CDR3nt: TGTGCCAGCAGTTACTCGGGCGCCCGCTCCTACAATGAGCAGTTCTTC
len: 14; j_gene: TRBJ2-2; d_gene: -; abundance: once; v_gene: TRBV5-1; CDR3aa: CASSPQTSTGELFF; CDR3nt: TGCGCCAGCAGCCCACAGACCAGCACCGGGGAGCTGTTTTTT
len: 10; j_gene: TRBJ2-1; d_gene: TRBD2; abundance: -; v_gene: TRBV10-3; CDR3aa: CAPGLAGSFF; CDR3nt: TGTGCCCCGGGACTAGCGGGAAGTTTCTTC
len: 13; j_gene: TRBJ1-4; d_gene: TRBD1; abundance: -; v_gene: TRBV19; CDR3aa: CASATGRNEKLFF; CDR3nt: TGTGCCAGCGCGACAGGGAGAAATGAAAAACTGTTTTTT